The 11 T cell receptor beta chains below come from one sample, sequenced in a study of cytomegalovirus exposure and HLA in healthy donors. Primers for the PCR totalled 60 Vbeta and 13 Jbeta. TCRdb keeps only in-frame clones here, not all; method: immunoSEQ multiplex PCR. The sample includes 270,000 or so clones, 80% to 95% of them seen just once. Sequencing was done on a sample of PBMCs. The receptors stem from a girl aged 2-10 years in good health and CMV-seronegative.

The CDR3 sequence is CASALTAYEQYF. In DNA, the CDR3 is TGTGCCAGCGCCTTGACAGCCTACGAGCAGTACTTC. The chain combines TRBV28 with TRBJ2-7; D is perhaps TRBD1 (5 bases). Trimming shortened V by 8 bases and J by 2 bases, and 10 bases separated the two germline ends. The V gene's germline CDR1 is MDHEN and CDR2 SYDVKM. This CDR3 comprises 12 residues.

The V and J genes are TRBV7-9 and TRBJ1-1, with no clear D. The V and J ends lost 6 bases and 7 bases respectively, with 27 bases between them. Germline CDR1 SEHNR, CDR2 FQNEAQ (reference sequence). CDR3 length: 17 amino acids. The CDR3 region has the DNA TGTGCCAGCAGACCGATTTTCTATCGAGAGGATCGCTGTGAAGCTTTCTTT. Translating gives CASRPIFYREDRCEAFF.

Note on this clone: The junction does not match germline at one end; this may be a read error. V gene TRBV6-4 combines with J gene TRBJ1-1; D is uncertain. This CDR3 has 11 residues. Germline CDR1 reads MRHNA; CDR2 reads SNTAGT. Written as DNA, the CDR3 is TGTGCCAGCAGTGACGGGAGTAAGGGTATCTTT. It yields the protein CASSDGSKGIF.

This chain uses TRBV28 with TRBJ2-4; 9 nucleotides agree with TRBD1. J gave up 0 bases and V 4 bases, and 7 bases lay outside the gene matches. From germline, CDR1 is MDHEN and CDR2 SYDVKM. This CDR3 has 17 residues. The CDR3 here is CASSSRTGALAKNIQYF. CDR3 sequence (DNA): TGTGCCAGCAGTTCAAGGACAGGGGCCCTAGCCAAAAACATTCAGTACTTC.

This clone was seen once. The chain combines TRBV27 with TRBJ2-7, with 7 bases that match TRBD1. The ends lost 7 bases at V and 2 bases at J; junction bases unmatched: 8. Germline CDR1 reads MNHEY; CDR2 reads SMNVEV (reference sequence). This CDR3 has 14 amino acids. This CDR3 reads CASTVGGGPYEQYF. DNA of the CDR3: TGTGCCAGCACCGTAGGGGGCGGGCCCTACGAGCAGTACTTC.

The chain recombines TRBV6-5 with TRBJ1-1, with 11 bases matching TRBD1. V was clipped by 4 bases and J by 5 bases; unmatched bases: 6. CDR3 length: 15 residues. Germline V CDR1 and CDR2: MNHEY, SVGAGI. CDR3 bases: TGTGCCAGCAGTTCCGGACAGGGGGCAGGAACTGAAGCTTTCTTT. Translated: CASSSGQGAGTEAFF.

The chain combines TRBV2 with TRBJ1-5; D call uncertain. The germline V gene has CDR1 SNHLY and CDR2 FYNNEI. This CDR3 spans 13 amino acids. V was pared by 6 bases and J by 2 bases, with 8 bases between. CDR3 region: CASRVEGNQPQHF. CDR3 sequence (DNA): TGTGCCAGCAGGGTGGAGGGCAATCAGCCCCAGCATTTT.

The J gene is TRBJ2-5, the V gene TRBV2; 8 bases map to TRBD1. The J call may be in error: the DNA end matches TRBJ2-7 better. The germline V gene encodes CDR1 SNHLY and CDR2 FYNNEI. This CDR3 contains 15 residues. CDR3 DNA sequence: TGTGCCAGCAGACCCACAGGGGGACCCCTCTTCGAGCAGTACTTC. Its protein is CASRPTGGPLFEQYF.

The J gene is TRBJ1-3, the V gene TRBV7-6, with 7 nucleotides matching TRBD1. V trimming: 4 bases; J trimming: 0 bases; junction bases outside the gene matches: 3. The length of the CDR3 is 15 residues. The germline CDR1 and CDR2 sequences are SGHVS and FNYEAQ. CDR3 DNA sequence: TGTGCCAGCAGCTACAGGGGCGGCTCTGGAAACACCATATATTTT. It encodes CASSYRGGSGNTIYF.

J is TRBJ2-3 and V is TRBV5-1; the D gene is possibly TRBD2 (5 bases). V was cut by 0 bases and J by 4 bases, with 9 bases left in between. Germline loops: CDR1 SGHRS, CDR2 YFSETQ. This CDR3 is 14 amino acids long. The chain's CDR3 is CASSLVGIPDTQYF. The CDR3 nucleotides are TGCGCCAGCAGCTTGGTCGGGATCCCAGATACGCAGTATTTT.

The CDR3 DNA sequence: TGTGCCAGCAGTAGAGGGACAGGGGTCGAGCAGTACTTC. Residues: CASSRGTGVEQYF. V is TRBV27 and J is TRBJ2-7; 10 bases are shared with TRBD1. The V gene end was trimmed by 5 bases and the J gene end by 6 bases; junction bases not matched to a gene: 4. The CDR3 covers 13 residues. The germline CDR1 and CDR2 sequences are MNHEY and SMNVEV (reference sequence).